This is a list of T cell receptor beta chains from one sample in a study of shared clonotypes between healthy human individuals. TCRdb keeps only in-frame clones here, not all; method: immunoSEQ multiplex PCR. The sample holds 740,000 or so clones; about 80% are singletons and the top ten take around 2%. The material sequenced was memory CD4+ T cells sorted from blood. The receptors come from a woman in her 30s in good health. Both conserved end residues are part of each CDR3. Fields, in order: clone size, D gene, V gene, J gene, CDR3 protein, CDR3 DNA. A D gene is named only where the DNA matches it firmly. Rows may omit the clone size; those that give it use once, few, many or a size class.

>.|TRBD2|TRBV6-5|TRBJ2-7
CASSYSPGLAVYEQYF
TGTGCCAGCAGTTACTCGCCGGGACTAGCGGTTTACGAGCAGTACTTC
>few|.|TRBV13|TRBJ2-7
CASSLGSYEQYF
TGTGCCAGCAGCTTAGGATCCTACGAGCAGTACTTC
>few|TRBD2|TRBV2|TRBJ2-6
CASSGLAGGPGANVLTF
TGTGCCAGCAGTGGACTAGCGGGAGGGCCTGGGGCCAACGTCCTGACTTTC
>.|.|TRBV27|TRBJ2-7
CASSLRPSRSEQYF
TGTGCCAGCAGTTTGAGACCCTCCAGGAGCGAGCAGTACTTC
>few|TRBD1|TRBV5-1|TRBJ1-1
CASSPWTGNTEAFF
TGCGCCAGCAGCCCCTGGACAGGGAACACTGAAGCTTTCTTT
>.|.|TRBV9|TRBJ2-5
CASSATPTETQYF
TGTGCCAGCAGCGCGACCCCCACGGAGACCCAGTACTTC
>.|.|TRBV7-2|TRBJ2-3
CASSLALRTVTDTQYF
TGTGCCAGCAGCTTAGCGCTCAGGACTGTCACAGATACGCAGTATTTT
>.|.|TRBV14|TRBJ1-1
CASSQAWGQSAFF
TGTGCCAGCAGCCAAGCTTGGGGACAATCAGCTTTCTTT
>.|TRBD1|TRBV5-8|TRBJ1-2
CASSPRTGELYGYTF
TGTGCCAGCAGCCCAAGGACAGGGGAGCTTTATGGCTACACCTTC
>.|.|TRBV28|TRBJ1-2
CASSGSAYYGYTF
TGTGCCAGCAGTGGATCAGCCTACTATGGCTACACCTTC
>once|.|TRBV11-2|TRBJ2-6
CASSPPQSSGANVLTF
TGTGCCAGCAGCCCACCACAGAGCTCTGGGGCCAACGTCCTGACTTTC
>.|.|TRBV10-2|TRBJ1-5
CASSEGGNQPQHF
TGCGCCAGCAGTGAGGGTGGCAATCAGCCCCAGCATTTT